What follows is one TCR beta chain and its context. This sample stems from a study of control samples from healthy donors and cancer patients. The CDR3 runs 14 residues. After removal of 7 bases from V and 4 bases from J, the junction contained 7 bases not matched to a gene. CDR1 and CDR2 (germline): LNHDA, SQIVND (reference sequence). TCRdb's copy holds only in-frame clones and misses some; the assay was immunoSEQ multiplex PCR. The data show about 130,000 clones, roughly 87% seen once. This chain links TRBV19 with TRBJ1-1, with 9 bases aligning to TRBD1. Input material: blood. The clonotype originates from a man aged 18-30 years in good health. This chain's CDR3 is CASTLQGAGTEAFF. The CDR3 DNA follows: TGTGCCAGTACCCTACAGGGGGCCGGCACTGAAGCTTTCTTT.